The 13 T cell receptor beta chains in this list originate from one sample, sequenced in a study of T cells after posttransplantation cyclophosphamide. A marrow graft followed busulfan-fludarabine conditioning, with cyclophosphamide on days +3 and +4. The protocol was immunoSEQ multiplex PCR, while the TCRdb copy is restricted to in-frame clones and leaves out a portion. The repertoire shows some 12,000 clones, none seen only once; the top ten take 20% to 30%. The sample here was PBMCs, taken after allogeneic stem cell transplant with posttransplant cyclophosphamide. The receptors were sampled from a female patient in her thirties or forties who received an allogeneic stem cell transplant from a related donor, was CMV-positive, and had acute GVHD only. The T cells may partly be graft donor cells.

Many counts were recorded for this clone. The DNA for the CDR3 is TGCGCCAGCAGCTTGTGGGTGGGGGCCACTGAAGCTTTCTTT. Translating gives CASSLWVGATEAFF. The chain couples TRBV5-1 to TRBJ1-1; D is possibly TRBD1 (6 bases). Per germline, CDR1 SGHRS and CDR2 YFSETQ. CDR3 length: 14 amino acids. V lost 1 base, J lost 4 bases, and 11 bases lay in between.

At least ten counts were recorded for this clone. The gene calls are TRBV4-1 and TRBJ2-3, with a tentative D call TRBD2 (6 bases). Per germline, CDR1 MGHRA and CDR2 YSYEKL. V lost 1 base and J lost 5, with 19 bases in between. The CDR3 consists of 17 residues. The CDR3 DNA reads as TGCGCCAGCAGCCAAGCTAGCGCCACCCGGGAAGGAGATACGCAGTATTTT. Its protein product is CASSQASATREGDTQYF.

This clone occurred many times. The chain combines TRBV5-6 with TRBJ2-1, with 9 bases matching TRBD1. The CDR3 runs 12 residues. The trim removed 0 bases at V and 15 bases at J, leaving 4 bases unmatched. The V gene's germline CDR1 is SGHDT and CDR2 YYEEEE. CDR3 amino acids: CASSLAGQGLFF. DNA for the CDR3: TGTGCCAGCAGCTTGGCGGGACAGGGTCTGTTCTTC.

The sample holds a few counts of this clone. The chain employs TRBV6-1 and TRBJ2-3; tentatively, D is TRBD2 (5 bases). Trimming took 10 bases from V and 0 from J, leaving 8 bases between them. The CDR3 is 12 residues long. CDR1 is MNHNS and CDR2 is SASEGT in the germline V gene. CDR3 nucleotides: TGTGCCACAGGACTTAGCACAGATACGCAGTATTTT. It translates to CATGLSTDTQYF.

This clone was seen repeatedly, ten times or more. The rearrangement joins TRBV19 to TRBJ2-5, with a weak D call TRBD2 (5 bases). The CDR3 sequence is 13 residues long. V was shortened by 3 bases and J by 3 bases, with 8 bases between the two germline ends. CDR1 LNHDA and CDR2 SQIVND come from the germline V gene (reference sequence). CDR3 in amino acids: CASSIGVEETQYF. DNA of the CDR3: TGTGCCAGTAGTATCGGGGTGGAAGAGACCCAGTACTTC.

This clone has more than one count but fewer than ten. This sequence joins TRBV30 and TRBJ1-6; TRBD1 matches at 8 bases. Losses at the gene ends were 1 base for V and 7 bases for J; bases not matched to a gene: 6. CDR1 GTSNPN and CDR2 SVGIG come from the germline V gene (reference sequence). The CDR3 is made up of 15 amino acids. The CDR3 region is CAWSARTGMNSPLHF. Written as DNA, the CDR3 is TGTGCCTGGAGTGCCCGGACAGGGATGAATTCACCCCTCCACTTT.

This clone was seen more than once but under ten times. The likely explanation is a read error, given a far larger clone one base away. Other DNA sequences in the sample encode the same CDR3. The V call is TRBV7-9, the J call TRBJ2-5; 9 bases fit TRBD2. The CDR3 is 14 residues long. Germline CDR1 is SEHNR and CDR2 is FQNEAQ (reference sequence). DNA for the CDR3: TGTGCAAGCAGAGCGGGGGGCGGGGAGGAGACCCAGTACTTC. It codes for CASRAGGGEETQYF.

This clone was seen ten or more times. The gene calls are TRBV2 and TRBJ1-4; D gene uncertain. The CDR3 loop spans 13 amino acids. V gave up 8 bases and J gave up 13 bases, with 20 bases separating them. CDR1 is SNHLY, CDR2 FYNNEI, per germline. The CDR3 loop is CASHPWASLLLFF. In DNA form, the CDR3 reads TGTGCCAGCCACCCATGGGCCTCTTTACTACTGTTTTTT.

In this sample, this clone turned up a few times. The chain links TRBV27 to TRBJ1-2; 11 positions agree with TRBD1. The CDR3 length is 12 residues. The germline CDR1 and CDR2 sequences are MNHEY and SMNVEV (reference sequence). Trimming removed 6 bases from V and 12 bases from J; junction bases left unmatched: 6. DNA for the CDR3: TGTGCCAGCAGAGGACAGGGGGCTCTGAACACCTTC. Translation: CASRGQGALNTF.

Ten or more counts support this clone. The chain uses TRBV4-3 and TRBJ1-2; no definite D call. Trimming took off 0 bases at V and 6 bases at J, with 14 bases between the two ends. Germline assignment: CDR1 LGHNA and CDR2 YSLEER. This CDR3 has 15 residues. In DNA form, the CDR3 reads TGCGCCAGCAGCCAAGATCAGATTCCGCGGGATGGCTACACCTTC. This codes for CASSQDQIPRDGYTF.

This clone was observed many times. This chain connects TRBV7-6 to TRBJ2-2; TRBD2 matches 7 bases. Germline V gene sequence: CDR1 SGHVS, CDR2 FNYEAQ. The trim removed 7 bases at V and 3 bases at J, leaving 11 bases unmatched. CDR3 length: 16 residues. The CDR3 sequence: CASIPGGGSDTGELFF. CDR3 bases: TGTGCCAGCATCCCGGGCGGCGGGAGTGACACCGGGGAGCTGTTTTTT.

The chain recombines TRBV15 with TRBJ1-2; D is possibly TRBD1 (6 bases). With 5 bases removed from V and 5 bases from J, the gap between germline ends came to 18 bases. Germline-derived CDR1 and CDR2 are LNHNV and YYDKDF (reference sequence). This CDR3 is built from 15 residues. The CDR3 region is CATSQDSGSWYGYTF. The CDR3 DNA reads TGTGCCACCAGCCAGGACAGCGGATCATGGTATGGCTACACCTTC.

This clone occurred many times. The rearrangement links TRBV7-9 to TRBJ2-7; 8 bases match TRBD1. After removal of 6 bases from V and 3 bases from J, the junction contained 13 bases not matched to a gene. CDR3 length: 16 amino acids. Germline CDR1 and CDR2: SEHNR and FQNEAQ (reference sequence). The CDR3 region is CASSLIGQGPNYEQYF. The CDR3 nucleotides read TGTGCCAGCAGTTTGATAGGACAGGGACCAAACTACGAGCAGTACTTC. The whole variable domain, remainder taken from reference TRBV7-9 and TRBJ2-7, is DTGVSQNPRHKITKRGQNVTFRCDPISEHNRLYWYRQTLGQGPEFLTYFQNEAQLEKSRLLSDRFSAERPKGSFSTLEIQRTEQGDSAMYLCASSLIGQGPNYEQYFGPGTRLTVT.